A selection of T cell receptor beta chains follows, all from one sample in a study of siplizumab effects on memory and regulatory T cells. Clones were sequenced by immunoSEQ multiplex PCR, and TCRdb holds only the in-frame ones, with some missing. The profile shows tens of thousands of clones, over 95% of them singletons. The sequenced sample consisted of naive CD4+ T cells sorted from blood. The receptors stem from a human donor in good health. CDR3s include the opening cysteine and the closing phenylalanine or tryptophan. D genes are given only for firm matches. Clone size is given for some rows only: seen once, a few or many times, or a class if the clone is expanded.

>-|once|TRBJ2-7|TRBV11-2
TGTGCCAGCAGCTTAGGGGCAGCTCAGGGCTACGAGCAGTACTTC
CASSLGAAQGYEQYF
>-|-|TRBJ1-4|TRBV5-1
TGCGCCAGCAGCTTGACTCCCTCGAGTGCAACTAATGAAAAACTGTTTTTT
CASSLTPSSATNEKLFF
>-|-|TRBJ1-5|TRBV2
TGTGCCAGCAGGACATCGTTTGCTCAGCCCCAGCATTTT
CASRTSFAQPQHF
>TRBD1|-|TRBJ1-2|TRBV6-1
TGTGCCAGCAGTGAATCGCGACAGGGGAAAGGCTACACCTTC
CASSESRQGKGYTF
>TRBD2|-|TRBJ2-2|TRBV7-3
TGTGCCAGCAGTACTGGCCTAGCGGGCACCGGGGAGCTGTTTTTT
CASSTGLAGTGELFF
>TRBD1|-|TRBJ2-7|TRBV2
TGTGCCAGCACGACAGGGCCCTACGAGCAGTACTTC
CASTTGPYEQYF
>-|once|TRBJ2-7|TRBV7-6
TGTGCCAGCAGCCCAATCCCTTCCTACGAGCAGTACTTC
CASSPIPSYEQYF
>TRBD1|-|TRBJ1-1|TRBV28
TGTGCCAGCAGCCGTTCAGGGGGCCCGAACACTGAAGCTTTCTTT
CASSRSGGPNTEAFF
>TRBD1|-|TRBJ2-3|TRBV5-1
TGCGCCAGCAGCTTGGCCCCGGGACAGGGGGCATCATCAGATACGCAGTATTTT
CASSLAPGQGASSDTQYF
>TRBD1|-|TRBJ2-7|TRBV5-6
TGTGCCAGCAGCTTCCGGGACAGGGACGAGCAGTACTTC
CASSFRDRDEQYF
>-|once|TRBJ2-5|TRBV5-4
TGTGCCAGCAGCTTGCGGGGCCGGGAAGAGACCCAGTACTTC
CASSLRGREETQYF
>-|-|TRBJ1-4|TRBV14
TGTGCCAGCAGCCAAGTTAGGACAACTAATGAAAAACTGTTTTTT
CASSQVRTTNEKLFF
>TRBD1|-|TRBJ1-5|TRBV27
TGTGCCAGCAGTTTCTCGTTGAACAGGGGGACCCAGCATTTT
CASSFSLNRGTQHF
>-|-|TRBJ2-5|TRBV2
TGTGCCAGCACTCAGGAAGGGCGCCAAGAGACCCAGTACTTC
CASTQEGRQETQYF
>TRBD1|-|TRBJ2-7|TRBV10-3
TGTGCCATCAGTGAAGGACAGGAGCCCTACGAGCAGTACTTC
CAISEGQEPYEQYF
>-|-|TRBJ2-7|TRBV28
TGTGCCAGCAACCCGACGTCGCGGTACGAGCAGTACTTC
CASNPTSRYEQYF
>-|-|TRBJ1-4|TRBV18
TGTGCCAGCTCCTCGGGAGGGCATGATGAAAAACTGTTTTTT
CASSSGGHDEKLFF
>-|-|TRBJ1-1|TRBV12-5
TGTGCTAGTGGTTTGATAAGGAACACTGAAGCTTTCTTT
CASGLIRNTEAFF
>-|once|TRBJ1-5|TRBV27
TGTGCCAGCAGTTTTGTTCAGCCCCAGCATTTT
CASSFVQPQHF
>-|-|TRBJ1-2|TRBV6-4
TGTGCCAGCAGTGACTATTACTCTTCGGGTGCCTACACCTTC
CASSDYYSSGAYTF
>-|-|TRBJ2-7|TRBV6-5
TGTGCCAGCAGTTACCGCGATCCTCGAGGCTCCGAGCAGTACTTC
CASSYRDPRGSEQYF
>-|-|TRBJ1-1|TRBV4-2
TGTGCCAGCAGCCAAGATACGGAGATGAACACTGAAGCTTTCTTT
CASSQDTEMNTEAFF
>-|-|TRBJ1-4|TRBV30
TGTGCCTGGAGTGCTAATCCGTGGGCACAAAAGACCGACCTTAATGAAAAACTGTTTTTT
CAWSANPWAQKTDLNEKLFF
>-|once|TRBJ2-7|TRBV7-9
TGTGCCAGCAGCTTCCCCACCCGGGGATCCTACGAGCAGTACTTC
CASSFPTRGSYEQYF
>-|-|TRBJ1-4|TRBV27
TGTGCCAGCAGTTTAGGGGCAGGGCACGGTCAGGAAAAACTGTTTTTT
CASSLGAGHGQEKLFF
>-|-|TRBJ1-1|TRBV9
TGTGCCAGCAGCGTAGGACAGCTGAACACTGAAGCTTTCTTT
CASSVGQLNTEAFF
>TRBD1|-|TRBJ2-7|TRBV7-9
TGTGCCAGCAGCTTAAGCGGGACAGGGTCTCTCGAGCAGTACTTC
CASSLSGTGSLEQYF
>TRBD1|few|TRBJ2-1|TRBV14
TGTGCCAGCAGCTATACGGGACAGGGCTCAGGCAATGAGCAGTTCTTC
CASSYTGQGSGNEQFF
>TRBD2|-|TRBJ2-3|TRBV7-7
TGTGCCAGCAGCTTAGTAGCGGGGGACACAGATACGCAGTATTTT
CASSLVAGDTDTQYF
>TRBD1|once|TRBJ1-2|TRBV7-3
TGTGCCAGCAGCAGAGCGGGACAGGGGGACCCCGGCTACACCTTC
CASSRAGQGDPGYTF
>TRBD2|-|TRBJ2-4|TRBV7-6
TGTGCCAGCAGCGCGGGGGGTAGCAAAAACATTCAGTACTTC
CASSAGGSKNIQYF
>-|-|TRBJ2-7|TRBV4-1
TGCGCCAGCACCCCCGGACGAGGTGCCTACGAGCAGTACTTC
CASTPGRGAYEQYF
>-|few|TRBJ1-1|TRBV6-4
TGTGCCAGCAGTGACTCGGAAACGGCGAACACTGAAGCTTTCTTT
CASSDSETANTEAFF
>-|-|TRBJ2-2|TRBV18
TGTGCCAGCTCACCCCCCCCAGGTGGGACCGGGGAGCTGTTTTTT
CASSPPPGGTGELFF
>-|-|TRBJ1-1|TRBV19
TGTGCCAGTAGTTTTAACACTGAAGCTTTCTTT
CASSFNTEAFF
>-|-|TRBJ2-3|TRBV7-9
TGTGCCAGCAGCTTAGCGGGGGCAGGGAGCACAGATACGCAGTATTTT
CASSLAGAGSTDTQYF
>TRBD1|-|TRBJ1-2|TRBV5-6
TGTGCCAGCAGCTCCGCTTACCGTCCGACAGGGTGGTATGGCTACACCTTC
CASSSAYRPTGWYGYTF